One sample yielded the 7 T cell receptor beta chains listed below, sequenced in a study of blood T cell repertoires in COVID-19. Clones were sequenced by immunoSEQ multiplex PCR, and TCRdb holds only the in-frame ones, with some missing. The sample has 200,000 to 300,000 clones, around nine tenths seen once. The specimen was PBMCs or T cells enriched from blood (not recorded which). Source of these receptors: a woman in her twenties or thirties who had recovered from COVID-19.

The chain is built from TRBV5-1 and TRBJ2-1; maybe TRBD2 (6 bases). This CDR3 has 15 residues. The germline V gene has CDR1 SGHRS and CDR2 YFSETQ. The germline V and J ends were trimmed by 4 bases and 7 bases, with 18 bases remaining between them. The CDR3 region is CASSLQGVGRNEQFF. The CDR3 nucleotides are TGCGCCAGCAGCCTTCAGGGCGTGGGGAGGAATGAGCAGTTCTTC.

V and J are TRBV7-2 and TRBJ2-1; 9 positions match TRBD1. Germline V gives CDR1 SGHTA, CDR2 FQGNSA. V lost 6 bases, J lost 4 bases, and 10 bases stayed unmatched. The CDR3 totals 16 residues. The CDR3 protein is CASRPGQGSVYNEQFF. In nucleotides, the CDR3 is TGTGCCAGCAGACCTGGACAGGGGTCGGTATACAATGAGCAGTTCTTC.

V gene TRBV7-9 combines with J gene TRBJ1-3; D uncertain. This CDR3 has 14 residues. Germline V gene lookup returns CDR1 SEHNR and CDR2 FQNEAQ (reference sequence). Deletions cut 8 bases from V and 3 bases from J, with 14 bases between. In DNA, the CDR3 is TGTGCCAGCGGCGGATCATCTGGTGGAAACACCATATATTTT. Protein: CASGGSSGGNTIYF.

The chain carries TRBV2 and TRBJ1-6, with D tentatively TRBD1 (6 bases). V was trimmed by 6 bases and J by 10 bases, leaving 19 bases between them. Germline CDR1 and CDR2: SNHLY and FYNNEI. The CDR3 runs to 15 residues. The CDR3 is CASSPRQVMGSPLHF. In DNA, the CDR3 is TGTGCCAGCAGCCCCAGACAGGTTATGGGCTCACCCCTCCACTTT.

The chain employs TRBV18 and TRBJ1-4, with 8 bases matching TRBD1. V lost 6 bases to trimming and J lost 6 bases; unmatched junction nucleotides: 6. Germline-derived CDR1 and CDR2 are KGHSH and LQKENI. The CDR3 runs to 14 residues. The CDR3 DNA is TGTGCCAGCTCGCAGGGGGCAAGTGATGAAAAACTGTTTTTT. Translated: CASSQGASDEKLFF.

The genes are TRBV15 and TRBJ2-3; 9 bases are shared with TRBD1. The CDR3 is made up of 16 amino acids. J gave up 4 bases and V 5 bases, and 10 bases lay outside the gene matches. Germline V CDR1 and CDR2: LNHNV, YYDKDF (reference sequence). CDR3 sequence (DNA): TGTGCCACCAGCGTAACAGGGGGCGCAGAGGCAGATACGCAGTATTTT. It yields the protein CATSVTGGAEADTQYF.

This chain links TRBV5-6 with TRBJ2-3, with D hard to call. The CDR3 covers 16 residues. The germline V gene encodes CDR1 SGHDT and CDR2 YYEEEE. Trimming stripped 2 bases from V and 0 bases from J, with 13 bases between. The CDR3 here is CASSLSVLRSTDTQYF. For the CDR3, the DNA is TGTGCCAGCAGCTTAAGCGTGTTGCGGAGCACAGATACGCAGTATTTT.